The clone carrying this T cell receptor (beta chain) was detected many times. What it recognizes is unknown. These data belong to a study of neurological immune-mediated disorders. Study results and caveats: The expanded clones of different subjects shared no CDR3 amino acid sequences (suggesting private repertoires in all groups). TCR clonal expansion peaked in HTLV-1-associated myelopathy patients and was lowest in multiple sclerosis patients.

The cDNA came from 5'RACE with 10-nucleotide random UMIs. TCRdb reprocessed the 5' RACE reads with MiXCR, giving one entry per CDR3 protein. The sample records tens of thousands of distinct CDR3 sequences, around a tenth being singletons. The CDR3 consists of 15 residues. Germline V lookup: CDR1 SQVTM, CDR2 ANQGSEA. With 3 bases clipped from V and 6 bases from J, the junction kept 12 bases outside the gene matches. Source material was 2 million unsorted PBMCs, stored at -80 °C in RNAlater. The V and J genes are TRBV29-1 and TRBJ1-2; TRBD1 agrees at 8 bases. Sequenced: PBMCs. The sequence derives from a woman between 35 and 50 years old with HTLV-1-associated myelopathy (HAM/TSP). The CDR3 DNA sequence: TGCAGCGTTGATAGGGTCTCCAGGGGGCGTCATGGCTACACCTTC. Translated, it gives CSVDRVSRGRHGYTF.